These 6 T cell receptor beta chains originate from one sample sequenced in a study of T-cell memory formation after mild COVID-19. Via MiXCR, TCRdb re-called the 5' RACE reads, giving one row per CDR3 protein. The sample contains hundreds of thousands of distinct CDR3 sequences, roughly 18% of which appear only once. Sequencing was performed on PBMCs or a T cell subset sorted from them (not recorded which). The source is an adult woman who had mild COVID-19 (a few samples of this study predate the infection). Cell type and time point are not known.

In its sample, this clonotype was seen many times. This chain joins TRBV29-1 and TRBJ1-1, with D unresolved. The CDR3 runs 13 residues. Germline CDR1 reads SQVTM; CDR2 reads ANQGSEA. V was shortened by 8 bases and J by 0 bases, with 13 bases between the two germline ends. CDR3 protein: CSSRAGMNTEAFF. DNA of the CDR3: TGCAGCTCGAGGGCGGGGATGAACACTGAAGCTTTCTTT. Full variable domain (outside the CDR3, taken from reference TRBV29-1 and TRBJ1-1): SAVISQKPSRDICQRGTSLTIQCQVDSQVTMMFWYRQQPGQSLTLIATANQGSEATYESGFVIDKFPISRPNLTFSTLTVSNMSPEDSSIYLCSSRAGMNTEAFFGQGTRLTVV.

V and J are TRBV9 and TRBJ2-5; 10 nucleotides match TRBD2. This CDR3 has 16 residues. V trimming: 0 bases; J trimming: 5 bases; junction bases outside the gene matches: 7. The V gene's germline CDR1 is SGDLS and CDR2 YYNGEE. CDR3 in DNA: TGTGCCAGCAGCGTAGACAGCGGGGGGGGTCGGGAGACCCAGTACTTC. This encodes CASSVDSGGGRETQYF.

This clonotype occurred a few times. One end of the junction is discordant with germline, which a read error may explain. V gene TRBV7-9 combines with J gene TRBJ2-1, with D unclear. Germline CDR1 is SEHNR and CDR2 is FQNEAQ (reference sequence). CDR3 length equals 13 residues. In DNA, the CDR3 is TGTGCCAGCAGCCAATCGAATCCTAATGCGCAGTTCTTC. It yields the protein CASSQSNPNAQFF. The full variable domain, its missing parts supplied by reference TRBV7-9 and TRBJ2-1, is DTGVSQNPRHKITKRGQNVTFRCDPISEHNRLYWYRQTLGQGPEFLTYFQNEAQLEKSRLLSDRFSAERPKGSFSTLEIQRTEQGDSAMYLCASSQSNPNAQFFGPGTRLTVL.

The sample holds many counts of this clonotype. This chain uses TRBV28 with TRBJ2-7; the D gene is possibly TRBD1 (6 bases). CDR3 size: 13 residues. V was cut by 6 bases and J by 4 bases, with 13 bases left in between. The germline V gene has CDR1 MDHEN and CDR2 SYDVKM. This CDR3 reads CASSETGRYEQYF. CDR3 sequence (DNA): TGTGCCAGCAGCGAAACAGGGAGATACGAGCAGTACTTC.

The table lists this clonotype with a few counts. The chain has TRBV12-3 or TRBV12-4 and TRBJ2-7, with D unclear. Trimming shortened V by 6 bases and J by 4 bases, and 16 bases separated the two germline ends. The CDR3 has 14 residues. CDR3: CASSFGIQSYEQYF. The CDR3 DNA reads TGTGCCAGCAGCTTCGGAATACAGTCTTACGAGCAGTACTTC.

V usage is TRBV7-9 and J usage is TRBJ1-3, with a tentative D call TRBD1 (5 bases). The CDR3 loop spans 15 amino acids. The germline V gene has CDR1 SEHNR and CDR2 FQNEAQ (reference sequence). V shed 3 bases and J shed 5 bases, with 14 bases lying between them. The CDR3 is CASSFLRGGRNTIYF. CDR3 DNA: TGTGCCAGCAGCTTCCTGAGGGGAGGTCGAAACACCATATATTTT.